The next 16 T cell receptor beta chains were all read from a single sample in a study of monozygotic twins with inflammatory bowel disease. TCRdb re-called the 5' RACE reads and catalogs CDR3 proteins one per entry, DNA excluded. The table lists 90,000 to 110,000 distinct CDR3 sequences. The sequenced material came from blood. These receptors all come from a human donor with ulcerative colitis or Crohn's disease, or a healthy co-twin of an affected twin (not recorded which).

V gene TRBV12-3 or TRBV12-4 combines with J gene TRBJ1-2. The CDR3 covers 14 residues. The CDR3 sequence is CASTFTRTFYGYTF.

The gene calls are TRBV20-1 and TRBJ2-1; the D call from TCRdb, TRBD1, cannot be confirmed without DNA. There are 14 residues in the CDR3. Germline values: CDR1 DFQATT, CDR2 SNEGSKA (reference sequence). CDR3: CSAPWPPGGNEQFF.

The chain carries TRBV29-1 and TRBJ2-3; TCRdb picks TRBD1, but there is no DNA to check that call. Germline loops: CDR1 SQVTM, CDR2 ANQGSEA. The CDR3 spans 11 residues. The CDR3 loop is CSPALIDTQYF.

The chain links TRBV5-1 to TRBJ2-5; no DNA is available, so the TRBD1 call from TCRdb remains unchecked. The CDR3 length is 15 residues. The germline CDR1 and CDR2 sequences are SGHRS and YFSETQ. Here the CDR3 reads CASSLDGGALETQYF.

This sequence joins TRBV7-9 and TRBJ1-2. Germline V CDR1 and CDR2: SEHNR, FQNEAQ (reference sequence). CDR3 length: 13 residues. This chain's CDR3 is CASSTYISYGYTF.

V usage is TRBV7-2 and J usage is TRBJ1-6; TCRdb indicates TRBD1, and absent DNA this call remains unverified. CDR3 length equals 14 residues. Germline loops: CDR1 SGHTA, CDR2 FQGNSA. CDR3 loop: CASTQTGGGSPLHF.

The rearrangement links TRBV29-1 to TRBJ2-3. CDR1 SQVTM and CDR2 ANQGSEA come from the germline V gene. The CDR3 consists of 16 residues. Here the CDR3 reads CSVDMVWAEGTDTQYF.

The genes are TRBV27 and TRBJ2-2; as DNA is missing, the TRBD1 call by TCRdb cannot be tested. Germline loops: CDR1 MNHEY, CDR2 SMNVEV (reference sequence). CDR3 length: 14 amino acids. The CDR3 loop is CASSRGPRDGELFF.

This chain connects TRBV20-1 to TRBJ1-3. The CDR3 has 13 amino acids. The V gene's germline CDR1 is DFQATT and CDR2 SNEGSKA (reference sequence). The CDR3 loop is CSARGGSGNTIYF.

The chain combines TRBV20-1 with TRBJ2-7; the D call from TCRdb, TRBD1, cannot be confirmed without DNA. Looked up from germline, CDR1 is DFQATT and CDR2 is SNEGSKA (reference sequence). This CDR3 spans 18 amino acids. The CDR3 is CSARERDMAGGILYEQYF.

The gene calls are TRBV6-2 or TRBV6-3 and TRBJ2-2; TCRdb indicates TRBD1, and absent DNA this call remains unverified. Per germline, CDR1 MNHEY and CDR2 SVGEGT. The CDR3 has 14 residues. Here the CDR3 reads CASTTGQPTGELFF.

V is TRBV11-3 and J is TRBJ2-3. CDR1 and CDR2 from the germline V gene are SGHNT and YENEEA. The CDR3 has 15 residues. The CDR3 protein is CASSLDLPGTDTQYF.

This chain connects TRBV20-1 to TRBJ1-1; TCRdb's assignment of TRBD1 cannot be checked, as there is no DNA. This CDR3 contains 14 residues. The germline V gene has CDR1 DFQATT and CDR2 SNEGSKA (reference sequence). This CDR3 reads CSARLQGANTEAFF.

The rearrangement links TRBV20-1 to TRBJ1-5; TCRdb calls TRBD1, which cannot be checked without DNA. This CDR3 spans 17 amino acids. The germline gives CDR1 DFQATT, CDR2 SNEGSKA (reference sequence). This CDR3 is CSARNSAAPTKGLPQHF.

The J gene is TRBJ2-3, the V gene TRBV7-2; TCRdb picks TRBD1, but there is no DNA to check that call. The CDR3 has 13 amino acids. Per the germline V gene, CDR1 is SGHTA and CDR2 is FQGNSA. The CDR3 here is CASSRGQGDTQYF.

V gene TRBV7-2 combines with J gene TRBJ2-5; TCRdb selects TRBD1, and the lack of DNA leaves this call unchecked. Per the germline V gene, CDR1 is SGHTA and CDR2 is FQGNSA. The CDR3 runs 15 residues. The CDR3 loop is CASSFSGGLQETQYF.